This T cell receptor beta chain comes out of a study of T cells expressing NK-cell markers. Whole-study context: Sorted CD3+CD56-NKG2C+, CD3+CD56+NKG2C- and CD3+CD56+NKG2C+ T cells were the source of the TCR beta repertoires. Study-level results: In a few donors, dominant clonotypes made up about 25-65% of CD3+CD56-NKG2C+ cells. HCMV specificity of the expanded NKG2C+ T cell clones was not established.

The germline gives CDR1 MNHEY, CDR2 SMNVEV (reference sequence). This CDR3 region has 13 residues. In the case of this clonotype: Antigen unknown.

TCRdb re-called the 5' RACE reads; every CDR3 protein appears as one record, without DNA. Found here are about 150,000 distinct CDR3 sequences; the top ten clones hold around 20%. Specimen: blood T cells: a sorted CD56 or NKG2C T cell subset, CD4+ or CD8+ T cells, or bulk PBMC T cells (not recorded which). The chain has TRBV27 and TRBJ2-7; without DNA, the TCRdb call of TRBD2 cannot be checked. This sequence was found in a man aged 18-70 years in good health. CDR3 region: CASSGLSPYEQYF.